Listed below are T cell receptor beta chains from one sample, sequenced in a study of blood T cell repertoires in COVID-19. TCRdb keeps only in-frame clones here, not all; method: immunoSEQ multiplex PCR. The sample shows 120,000 or so clones, roughly four fifths of them seen only once. Sequencing used peripheral blood. These receptors all come from a human donor in a cohort sampled during active COVID-19. The CDR3 runs from the conserved cysteine through the conserved F or W. A D gene is named only where the DNA matches it firmly. A row's size may be missing; if present it is once, few, many or a size class.

clone_size	d_call	v_call	j_call	cdr3_aa	cdr3_nt
.	.	TRBV3-1/TRBV3-2	TRBJ1-4	CASSQDPVRGGIEKLFF	TGTGCCAGCAGCCAAGATCCTGTAAGGGGGGGCATTGAAAAACTGTTTTTT
.	.	TRBV11-3	TRBJ2-7	CASSLNRDYEQYF	TGTGCCAGCAGCTTAAACAGGGACTACGAGCAGTACTTC
.	.	TRBV7-9	TRBJ1-6	CASSDTGVSNSPLHF	TGTGCCAGCAGCGACACCGGGGTCAGCAATTCACCCCTCCACTTT
.	TRBD1	TRBV19	TRBJ2-1	CASTRRGQGARNEQFF	TGTGCCAGTACAAGGAGGGGGCAGGGGGCTCGGAATGAGCAGTTCTTC
.	.	TRBV2	TRBJ2-3	CASSPPVAGDTQYF	TGTGCCAGCAGTCCCCCCGTGGCCGGGGATACGCAGTATTTT
few	.	TRBV24-1	TRBJ2-2	CATSDSRTATNTGELFF	TGTGCCACCAGTGATTCCCGGACAGCCACAAACACCGGGGAGCTGTTTTTT
.	TRBD1	TRBV23-1	TRBJ1-2	CVPRGQVYYGYTF	TGCGTCCCGCGCGGACAGGTTTACTATGGCTACACCTTC
.	TRBD1	TRBV19	TRBJ1-2	CASSIGQGVIGYTF	TGTGCCAGTAGTATCGGCCAGGGGGTAATTGGCTACACCTTC
.	.	TRBV4-1	TRBJ2-1	CASSQAWGPTSSYNEQFF	TGCGCCAGCAGCCAAGCCTGGGGCCCCACAAGCTCCTACAATGAGCAGTTCTTC
.	TRBD1	TRBV5-1	TRBJ2-2	CASSLGQGATGELFF	TGCGCCAGCAGCTTGGGACAGGGGGCGACCGGGGAGCTGTTTTTT
.	.	TRBV4-1	TRBJ2-7	CASSQDGPGVYEQYF	TGCGCCAGCAGCCAAGATGGACCAGGGGTCTACGAGCAGTACTTC
.	TRBD2	TRBV2	TRBJ2-5	CASNPGTSGVVETQYF	TGTGCCAGCAATCCCGGGACTAGCGGGGTGGTGGAGACCCAGTACTTC
few	TRBD1	TRBV6-6	TRBJ2-7	CASRPGTASYEQYF	TGTGCCAGCAGACCTGGGACAGCGTCCTACGAGCAGTACTTC
.	.	TRBV2	TRBJ1-4	CASSDLSEKLFF	TGTGCCAGCAGTGACCTGAGTGAAAAACTGTTTTTT
.	.	TRBV4-3	TRBJ1-4	CASSLGTSGEKLFF	TGCGCCAGCAGCCTCGGGACATCTGGTGAAAAACTGTTTTTT
.	TRBD1	TRBV6-1	TRBJ2-5	CASSDPGQTLQETQYF	TGTGCCAGCAGTGATCCGGGACAGACCCTCCAAGAGACCCAGTACTTC
.	TRBD2	TRBV5-6	TRBJ2-3	CASSLTGLPDTQYF	TGTGCCAGCAGCTTGACGGGACTACCAGATACGCAGTATTTT
.	.	TRBV11-1	TRBJ1-1	CASSPYDRNTEAFF	TGTGCCAGCAGCCCTTATGACAGGAACACTGAAGCTTTCTTT
.	TRBD2	TRBV5-1	TRBJ2-5	CASSFGASGQETQYF	TGCGCCAGCAGCTTTGGAGCTAGCGGGCAAGAGACCCAGTACTTC
.	.	TRBV19	TRBJ2-5	CASSRGPQETQYF	TGTGCCAGTAGTCGGGGTCCCCAAGAGACCCAGTACTTC
.	TRBD2	TRBV2	TRBJ2-3	CASETSGGAGGTDTQYF	TGTGCCAGCGAGACGAGCGGGGGGGCCGGAGGCACAGATACGCAGTATTTT
few	TRBD1	TRBV19	TRBJ1-5	CASTTTGGGQPQHF	TGTGCCAGTACCACCACAGGGGGCGGGCAGCCCCAGCATTTT
.	.	TRBV12-5	TRBJ2-5	CASGIGGPGETQYF	TGTGCTAGTGGGATAGGAGGGCCGGGGGAGACCCAGTACTTC
.	TRBD1	TRBV5-1	TRBJ2-3	CASSGGGTGYGDTQYF	TGCGCCAGCAGCGGAGGGGGGACAGGGTATGGAGATACGCAGTATTTT
once	.	TRBV5-6	TRBJ1-1	CASSYVLMNTEAFF	TGTGCCAGCAGTTATGTCCTAATGAACACTGAAGCTTTCTTT
.	.	TRBV7-2	TRBJ1-2	CASSPGRGLGNGYTF	TGTGCCAGCAGCCCGGGACGGGGGTTGGGGAATGGCTACACCTTC
.	TRBD2	TRBV15	TRBJ2-1	CATSRDQVAGGRYNEQFF	TGTGCCACCAGCAGAGATCAGGTAGCGGGGGGGCGGTACAATGAGCAGTTCTTC
.	TRBD1	TRBV10-3	TRBJ2-1	CAVGQGVGSSYNEQFF	TGTGCCGTAGGACAGGGGGTTGGAAGCTCCTACAATGAGCAGTTCTTC